This record concerns one TCR beta chain sequence. V was trimmed by 2 bases and J by 4 bases, leaving 13 bases between them. Germline loops: CDR1 WSHSY, CDR2 SAAADI. This CDR3 contains 15 residues. This sample was included in a study of blood T cell repertoires in COVID-19. Across the whole study: COVID-19 samples from acute and convalescent phases originated in the United States, Italy and Spain. In each case, the material was cDNA or gDNA derived from T cells, B-cell-depleted T cells, or PBMCs.

In the authors' methods: How many nucleated cells were present was estimated from reference gene primer amplification. Only in-frame clones appear in the TCRdb table, and some are missing; sequencing was by immunoSEQ multiplex PCR. For V, J and clone size, that table is used; D and trimming come from the DNA. The sample holds a few hundred thousand clones, over 75% seen once. The gene calls are TRBV10-2 and TRBJ2-3, with a possible D match to TRBD1 (5 bases). The sample taken for sequencing was peripheral blood. The sequence came from a human donor in a cohort sampled during active COVID-19. The CDR3: CASSEVYWGPDTQYF. In DNA form, the CDR3 reads TGCGCCAGCAGTGAGGTATACTGGGGCCCAGATACGCAGTATTTT.